The 18 T cell receptor beta chains below all came from one sample that was sequenced in a study of PD-1 blockade in classical Hodgkin lymphoma. This sample's time point: newly diagnosed, previously untreated cHL patient sample. Isolated CD8+ T cells were derived from thawed PBMCs through magnetic negative selection. The method was immunoSEQ multiplex PCR; TCRdb's version includes in-frame clones alone and lacks a portion of them. Of 2,500 to 3,500 clones listed, 70% were seen once; the top ten hold 20% to 25%. The sample taken for sequencing was CD8+ T cells from blood. Every receptor here comes from a human donor with classical Hodgkin lymphoma.

This clone was seen more than once but under ten times. V is TRBV27 and J is TRBJ2-7; the D is unclear. From germline, CDR1 is MNHEY and CDR2 SMNVEV (reference sequence). V lost 4 bases to trimming and J lost 7 bases, with 11 bases between them. The CDR3 spans 12 residues. The CDR3 loop is CASSYPAGEQYF. In DNA form, the CDR3 reads TGTGCCAGCAGTTATCCCGCCGGGGAGCAGTACTTC.

This chain links TRBV27 with TRBJ2-3; 8 nucleotides match TRBD2. The CDR3 extends over 14 amino acids. Trimming removed 7 bases from V and 5 bases from J; junction bases left unmatched: 8. Germline V gene data show CDR1 as MNHEY and CDR2 as SMNVEV (reference sequence). The CDR3: CASTPAGAGDTQYF. CDR3 DNA sequence: TGTGCCAGCACCCCAGCGGGAGCGGGAGATACGCAGTATTTT.

Points on this clone: The junction differs from germline at one of its ends, possibly a read error. The chain has TRBV7-7 and TRBJ2-5; D gene ambiguous. The CDR3 is made up of 16 amino acids. Germline V gives CDR1 SSHAT, CDR2 FNYEAQ (reference sequence). This CDR3 is CASSLERSGGQETQYF. CDR3 DNA: TGTGCTAGCAGCTTAGAGCGCTCCGGCGGCCAAGAGACCCAGTACTTC.

The V and J genes are TRBV6-6 and TRBJ2-3; weak D call: TRBD2 (5 bases). Germline-derived CDR1 and CDR2 are MNHNY and SVGAGI (reference sequence). V lost 2 bases and J lost 0, with 6 bases in between. CDR3 length: 14 amino acids. CDR3 amino acids: CASSYTGSTDTQYF. CDR3 in DNA: TGTGCCAGCAGTTACACGGGGAGCACAGATACGCAGTATTTT.

The chain recombines TRBV29-1 with TRBJ1-1; no clear D. The CDR3 is 12 residues long. V was pared by 4 bases and J by 3 bases, with 9 bases between. The V gene's germline CDR1 is SQVTM and CDR2 ANQGSEA. The CDR3 sequence: CSVAWGDTEAFF. CDR3 DNA: TGCAGCGTTGCCTGGGGTGACACTGAAGCTTTCTTT.

The gene calls are TRBV10-3 and TRBJ2-7; D is unclear. The germline CDR1 and CDR2 sequences are ENHRY and SYGVKD. V was pared by 2 bases and J by 4 bases, with 6 bases between. CDR3 size: 12 residues. Written as DNA, the CDR3 is TGTGCCATCAGTGAGGAAACTTACGAGCAGTACTTC. This gives the protein CAISEETYEQYF.

The chain is built from TRBV6-4 and TRBJ2-1; a possible D gene is TRBD1 (7 bases). Germline V gene sequence: CDR1 MRHNA, CDR2 SNTAGT. This CDR3 spans 14 amino acids. V was pared by 2 bases and J by 6 bases, with 11 bases between. Here the CDR3 reads CASSDAGGGNEQFF. The CDR3 DNA reads TGTGCCAGCAGTGACGCAGGGGGAGGCAATGAGCAGTTCTTC.

The CDR3 bases are TGTGCCAGCAGTGATCTAGCGGGAGGGCAAGAGACCCAGTACTTC. Translation gives CASSDLAGGQETQYF. This chain uses TRBV6-1 with TRBJ2-5; TRBD2 matches 12 bases. The germline V gene has CDR1 MNHNS and CDR2 SASEGT. CDR3 size: 15 residues. Germline trimming cut 3 bases from V and 2 bases from J; bases unmatched to any gene: 1.

This chain joins TRBV5-1 and TRBJ2-3; 10 nucleotides agree with TRBD2. Germline CDR1 SGHRS, CDR2 YFSETQ. The V and J ends lost 3 bases and 5 bases, in that order; junction bases with no gene match: 21. This CDR3 comprises 20 residues. The CDR3 nucleotides are TGCGCCAGCAGCTACGCCCGGGGCGGTACTAGCGGGACCGGGGGAGATACGCAGTATTTT. Residues: CASSYARGGTSGTGGDTQYF.

The J gene is TRBJ2-1, the V gene TRBV11-3, with D perhaps TRBD2 (7 bases). This CDR3 spans 16 amino acids. CDR1 is SGHNT, CDR2 YENEEA, per germline. V lost 5 bases to trimming and J lost 6 bases, with 20 bases between them. CDR3 nucleotide sequence: TGTGCCAGCAGCGTAGCGCCTCAGGGAGGGGGCAATGAGCAGTTCTTC. It encodes CASSVAPQGGGNEQFF.

The rearrangement uses TRBV6-1 and TRBJ2-2; D not certain. CDR3 size: 13 residues. With 3 bases removed from V and 4 bases from J, the gap between germline ends came to 6 bases. Germline assignment: CDR1 MNHNS and CDR2 SASEGT. The CDR3 protein is CASSELFTGELFF. The CDR3 nucleotides are TGTGCCAGCAGTGAGCTTTTCACCGGGGAGCTGTTTTTT.

The V gene is TRBV10-2, the J gene TRBJ2-2; TRBD2 matches at 7 bases. Germline V gene lookup returns CDR1 WSHSY and CDR2 SAAADI. V was clipped by 4 bases and J by 0 bases; unmatched bases: 5. This CDR3 has 16 residues. CDR3 nucleotides: TGCGCCAGCAGTGGGACTAGAGACCCGAACACCGGGGAGCTGTTTTTT. Protein: CASSGTRDPNTGELFF.

The chain employs TRBV10-3 and TRBJ2-1; 9 nucleotides line up with TRBD2. CDR1 and CDR2 from the germline V gene are ENHRY and SYGVKD. This CDR3 is 14 amino acids long. V shed 0 bases, J shed 6 bases, and the junction held 0 bases outside the gene matches. The CDR3 loop is CAISESREGNEQFF. Here the CDR3 DNA reads TGTGCCATCAGTGAGTCGCGGGAGGGCAATGAGCAGTTCTTC.

This clone appeared a single time. The chain joins TRBV13 to TRBJ2-7, with 8 bases lining up with TRBD2. J lost 0 bases, V lost 1 base, and 2 bases had no gene match. Germline V lookup: CDR1 PRHDT, CDR2 FYEKMQ (reference sequence). The CDR3 runs 15 residues. The CDR3 region is CASSLETSGSYEQYF. The CDR3 bases are TGTGCCAGCAGCTTAGAAACTAGCGGCTCCTACGAGCAGTACTTC.

The chain has TRBV5-6 and TRBJ1-6; TRBD1 aligns across 8 bases. The CDR3 is made up of 14 amino acids. Trimming at V came to 1 base and at J to 10 bases, leaving 4 bases not matched to a gene. Per the germline V gene, CDR1 is SGHDT and CDR2 is YYEEEE. The CDR3 DNA reads as TGTGCCAGCAGCTTGCCAGGGGGCGTATCACCCCTCCACTTT. Translated, it gives CASSLPGGVSPLHF.

The chain recombines TRBV7-9 with TRBJ2-3, with D tentatively TRBD1 or TRBD2 (5 bases each). The CDR3 runs to 18 residues. V shed 4 bases and J shed 4 bases, with 24 bases lying between them. Germline CDR1 and CDR2: SEHNR and FQNEAQ (reference sequence). The CDR3 sequence is CASSYPTAGTQNPDTQYF. CDR3 bases: TGTGCCAGCAGCTACCCCACGGCCGGGACGCAAAACCCAGATACGCAGTATTTT.

This clone was recorded a few times. This sequence joins TRBV5-1 and TRBJ2-1, with D unresolved. The germline V and J ends were trimmed by 0 bases and 7 bases, with 14 bases remaining between them. Looked up from germline, CDR1 is SGHRS and CDR2 is YFSETQ. This CDR3 region has 15 residues. CDR3 protein: CASSLAGLTTNEQFF. DNA of the CDR3: TGCGCCAGCAGCTTGGCCGGATTGACGACAAATGAGCAGTTCTTC.

The chain carries TRBV6-1 and TRBJ2-1, with TRBD2 matching over 9 bases. The CDR3 length is 15 residues. The V segment lost 1 base and the J segment 4 bases; nucleotides outside the gene matches: 2. CDR1 is MNHNS, CDR2 SASEGT, per germline. Here the CDR3 DNA reads TGTGCCAGCAGTGAAGTGGCGGGAGGGTACAATGAGCAGTTCTTC. Its translation: CASSEVAGGYNEQFF.